Listed below are T cell receptor beta chains from one sample, sequenced in a study of blood T cell repertoires in COVID-19. Profiled with immunoSEQ multiplex PCR; TCRdb holds only in-frame clones, not every one. The sample lists more than 65,000 clones, around 83% occurring once. Specimen: peripheral blood. Receptor source: a woman between 70 and 85 years old with acute or convalescent COVID-19. Both conserved end residues are part of each CDR3. Each record gives: J gene, D gene, clone size, V gene, CDR3 DNA, CDR3 protein. D genes are given only for firm matches. The size field is filled for only some rows; it gives once, few, many or a size class.

>TRBJ2-1|.|.|TRBV2
TGTGCCAGCAGGGAGACCCGGGGAGGCAATGAGCAGTTCTTC
CASRETRGGNEQFF
>TRBJ2-7|TRBD1|few|TRBV7-2
TGTGCCAGCAGCCCCGGGACAGGGCGATACGAGCAGTACTTC
CASSPGTGRYEQYF
>TRBJ2-2|.|once|TRBV7-3
TGTGCCAGCGGGGGAGGAAACACCGGGGAGCTGTTTTTT
CASGGGNTGELFF
>TRBJ1-1|.|.|TRBV5-1
TGCGCCAGCAGCTTGTTACCGAGATGGGAGCCTGAAGCTTTCTTT
CASSLLPRWEPEAFF
>TRBJ2-5|TRBD1|medium-sized|TRBV13
TGTGCCAGCAGCTTGCGGACAGGGGGTGAGGAGACCCAGTACTTC
CASSLRTGGEETQYF
>TRBJ1-1|.|once|TRBV29-1
TGCAGCGTTTGCCCCAAGGGGGAGGAAGCTTTCTTT
CSVCPKGEEAFF
>TRBJ1-1|.|.|TRBV7-3
TGTGCCAGCAGCTTAAGCGCAGGGAACACTGAAGCTTTCTTT
CASSLSAGNTEAFF
>TRBJ2-2|.|.|TRBV6-5
TGTGCCAGCAGCCTAAGAACCGGGGAGCTGTTTTTT
CASSLRTGELFF
>TRBJ1-1|.|.|TRBV30
TGTGCCTGGAGGAGGAAACAGGGGAACACTGAAGCTTTCTTT
CAWRRKQGNTEAFF
>TRBJ2-7|.|.|TRBV3-1/TRBV3-2
TGTGCCAGCAGCCCGCCCGACAGGTCCTACGAGCAGTACTTC
CASSPPDRSYEQYF
>TRBJ1-5|.|.|TRBV6-1
TGTGCCAGCAGTGAGAGCTTACACGGGACTGGCAATCAGCCCCAGCATTTT
CASSESLHGTGNQPQHF
>TRBJ1-5|.|.|TRBV28
TGTGCCAGCAGGGGGCGTCGGTATAGCAATCAGCCCCAGCATTTT
CASRGRRYSNQPQHF
>TRBJ1-4|.|.|TRBV5-6
TGTGCCAGCAGCTCTGGACACGCAACTAATGAAAAACTGTTTTTT
CASSSGHATNEKLFF
>TRBJ2-1|.|.|TRBV6-2/TRBV6-3
TGTGCCACCAGTCGAGAGGATGAGCAGTTCTTC
CATSREDEQFF
>TRBJ2-7|.|few|TRBV5-5
TGTGCCAGCAGCTCAGGTAGCTCCTACGAGCAGTACTTC
CASSSGSSYEQYF
>TRBJ1-1|TRBD1|.|TRBV2
TGTGCCAGCAAAAAGGACAGGGGGTGGACTGAAGCTTTCTTT
CASKKDRGWTEAFF
>TRBJ1-2|.|.|TRBV7-9
TGTGCCAGCAGCCCGACAGGCGCTGGCTACACCTTC
CASSPTGAGYTF
>TRBJ2-1|TRBD2|.|TRBV19
TGTGCCAGTAGTACGATTAGCGGGAAGGTCAATGAGCAGTTCTTC
CASSTISGKVNEQFF